A single TCR beta chain is shown here with its context. The antigen remains unidentified. The data are from a study of cytomegalovirus exposure and HLA in healthy donors. CDR3 length: 13 residues. Germline CDR1 reads SGHAT; CDR2 reads FQNNGV. V shed 4 bases and J shed 5 bases, with 11 bases lying between them. Findings of the study overall: As immune exposure information, only CMV serostatus was available. TCR beta V- and J-gene trimming, according to a later analysis, was linked to a missense DCLRE1C variant. Specific recognition of CMV antigens was confirmed in vitro for a few chains (all CMV-associated). Cytomegalovirus association was listed for 164 TCR beta chains.

Amplification used 60 Vbeta primers and 13 Jbeta primers. TCRdb's copy holds only in-frame clones and misses some; the assay was immunoSEQ multiplex PCR. The sample records roughly 150,000 clones, more than 65% being singletons. The chain employs TRBV11-2 and TRBJ1-2; D not certain. Sample: PBMCs. The sequence was obtained from a man between 18 and 35 years old in good health and CMV-seropositive. CDR3 bases: TGTGCCAGCAGCTCCGGACCGGGGTATGGCTACACCTTC. This codes for CASSSGPGYGYTF.